This TCR beta chain appears in the sequencing data of a study of identical twins. TCRdb ran MiXCR on the 5' RACE reads and lists one entry per CDR3 protein. The sample contains hundreds of thousands of distinct CDR3 sequences, about 18% of which appear only once. The data also belong to a second study, concerning T cells expressing NK-cell markers.

This TCR was sampled from a woman under 30 in good health. Specimen: PBMCs.

The CDR3 region is CASSQGGTHGYTF. The CDR3 DNA reads TGTGCCAGCAGCCAAGGTGGGACCCATGGCTACACCTTC. The V and J genes are TRBV3-1 and TRBJ1-2; tentative D call: TRBD1 (5 bases). The CDR3 spans 13 residues. V was clipped by 1 base and J by 6 bases, with 9 bases between them. CDR1 is LGHDT, CDR2 YNNKEL, per germline (reference sequence).